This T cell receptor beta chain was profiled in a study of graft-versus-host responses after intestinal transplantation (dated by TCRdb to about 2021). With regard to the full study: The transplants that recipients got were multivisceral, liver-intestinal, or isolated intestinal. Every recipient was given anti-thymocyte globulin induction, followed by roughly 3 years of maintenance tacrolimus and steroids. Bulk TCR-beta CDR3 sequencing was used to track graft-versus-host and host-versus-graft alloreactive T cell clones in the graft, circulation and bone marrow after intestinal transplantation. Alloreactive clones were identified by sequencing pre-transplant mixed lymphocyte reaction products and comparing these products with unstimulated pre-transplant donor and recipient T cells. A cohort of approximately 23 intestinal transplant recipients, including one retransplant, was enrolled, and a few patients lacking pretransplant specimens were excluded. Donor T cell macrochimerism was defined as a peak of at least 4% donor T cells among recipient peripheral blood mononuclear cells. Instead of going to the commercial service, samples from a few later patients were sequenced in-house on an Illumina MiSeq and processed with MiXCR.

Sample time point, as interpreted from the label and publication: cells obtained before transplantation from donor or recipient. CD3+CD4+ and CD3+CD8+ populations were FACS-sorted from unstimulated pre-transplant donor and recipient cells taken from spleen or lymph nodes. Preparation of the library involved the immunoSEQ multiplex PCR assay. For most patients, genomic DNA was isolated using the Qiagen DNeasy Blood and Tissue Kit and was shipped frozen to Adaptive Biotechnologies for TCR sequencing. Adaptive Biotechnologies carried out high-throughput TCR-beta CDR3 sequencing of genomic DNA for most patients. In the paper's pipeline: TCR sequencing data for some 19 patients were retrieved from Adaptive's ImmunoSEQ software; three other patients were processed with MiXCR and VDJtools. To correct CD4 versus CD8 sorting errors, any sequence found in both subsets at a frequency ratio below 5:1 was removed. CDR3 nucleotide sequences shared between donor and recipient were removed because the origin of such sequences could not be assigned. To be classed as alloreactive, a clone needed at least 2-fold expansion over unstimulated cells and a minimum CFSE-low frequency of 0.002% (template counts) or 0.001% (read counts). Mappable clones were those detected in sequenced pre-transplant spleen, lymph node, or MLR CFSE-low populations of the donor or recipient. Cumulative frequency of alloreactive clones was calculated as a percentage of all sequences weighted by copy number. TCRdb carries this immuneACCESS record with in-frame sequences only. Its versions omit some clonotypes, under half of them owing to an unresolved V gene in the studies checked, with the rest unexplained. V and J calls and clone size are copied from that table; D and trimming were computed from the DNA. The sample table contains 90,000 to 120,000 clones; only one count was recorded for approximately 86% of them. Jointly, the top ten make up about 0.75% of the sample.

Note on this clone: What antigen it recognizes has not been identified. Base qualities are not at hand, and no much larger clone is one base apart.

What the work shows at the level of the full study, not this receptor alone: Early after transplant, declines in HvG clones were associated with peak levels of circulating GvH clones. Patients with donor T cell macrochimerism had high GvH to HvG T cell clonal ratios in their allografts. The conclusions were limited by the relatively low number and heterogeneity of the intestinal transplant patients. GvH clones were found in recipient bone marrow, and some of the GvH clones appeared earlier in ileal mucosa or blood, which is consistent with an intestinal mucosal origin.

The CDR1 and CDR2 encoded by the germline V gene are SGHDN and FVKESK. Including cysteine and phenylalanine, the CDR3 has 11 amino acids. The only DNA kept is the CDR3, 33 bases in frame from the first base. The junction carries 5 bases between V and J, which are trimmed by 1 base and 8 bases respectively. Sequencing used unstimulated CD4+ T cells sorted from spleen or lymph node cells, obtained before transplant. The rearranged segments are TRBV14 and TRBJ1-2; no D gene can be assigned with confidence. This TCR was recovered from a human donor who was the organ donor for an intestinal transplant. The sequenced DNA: TGTGCCAGCAGCCAAGGGGGAGGCTACACCTTC. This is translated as CASSQGGGYTF.